Listed below are T cell receptor beta chains from one sample, sequenced in a study of blood T cells in healthy people across ages. A single record per CDR3 protein comes from TCRdb applying MiXCR to the 5' RACE reads. The sample records around 990,000 distinct CDR3 sequences, 20% to 25% being singletons. This sample was also put to use in a study of T cells of mothers and their children.

Material for sequencing was blood. The receptors were gathered from a girl aged 2 to 10 in good health. CDR3s include the opening cysteine and the closing phenylalanine or tryptophan. The D gene is left open where the match is weak. Expanded clones get a size class; other rows say once, few or many, or leave the size out.

size	V	length	D	J	CDR3	DNA
few	TRBV12-3/TRBV12-4	12	NA	TRBJ2-7	CASSSELYEQYF	TGTGCCAGCAGTAGTGAGCTGTACGAGCAGTACTTC
once	TRBV11-2	12	TRBD1	TRBJ2-1	CASSLGTVGQFF	TGTGCCAGCAGCTTGGGGACAGTGGGGCAGTTCTTC
NA	TRBV3-1	18	TRBD2	TRBJ2-5	CASSQGLTSGLPGETQYF	TGTGCCAGCAGCCAAGGGTTGACTAGCGGGCTACCTGGGGAGACCCAGTACTTC
NA	TRBV10-3	15	NA	TRBJ1-1	CAISESIVLNTEAFF	TGTGCCATCAGTGAGTCGATCGTGCTTAACACTGAAGCTTTCTTT
NA	TRBV4-3	12	NA	TRBJ1-2	CASRGEGYGYTF	TGCGCCAGCAGGGGAGAGGGGTATGGCTACACCTTC
few	TRBV18	15	NA	TRBJ1-2	CASSPWETDYYGYTF	TGTGCCAGCTCACCATGGGAGACAGACTACTATGGCTACACCTTC
NA	TRBV20-1	16	NA	TRBJ2-5	CSARDWSNRAQETQYF	TGCAGTGCTAGAGATTGGTCCAATCGAGCCCAAGAGACCCAGTACTTC
many	TRBV2	15	TRBD1	TRBJ2-7	CASSEAGTGTDEQYF	TGTGCCAGCAGTGAAGCCGGGACAGGGACGGACGAGCAGTACTTC
few	TRBV12-3/TRBV12-4	15	NA	TRBJ2-5	CASSFGLGWEETQYF	TGTGCCAGCAGTTTTGGGCTGGGATGGGAAGAGACCCAGTACTTC
NA	TRBV7-2	14	NA	TRBJ1-2	CASSPVSGRYGYTF	TGTGCCAGCAGCCCTGTCTCAGGCCGCTATGGCTACACCTTC
few	TRBV7-9	13	NA	TRBJ1-1	CASSLEESTEAFF	TGTGCCAGCAGCTTAGAGGAGTCCACTGAAGCTTTCTTT
NA	TRBV13	14	NA	TRBJ2-1	CASSTRDRPNEQFF	TGTGCCAGCAGCACCCGGGACCGTCCCAATGAGCAGTTCTTC
NA	TRBV6-2/TRBV6-3	14	TRBD2	TRBJ2-1	CASSSSGGGIEQFF	TGTGCCAGCAGTAGTAGCGGGGGCGGGATTGAGCAGTTCTTC
few	TRBV27	16	NA	TRBJ2-7	CASSPQGVAGRYEQYF	TGTGCCAGCAGTCCCCAGGGGGTAGCGGGTCGGTACGAGCAGTACTTC
NA	TRBV5-1	15	NA	TRBJ1-3	CASSLTEGSGNTIYF	TGCGCCAGCAGCTTGACAGAAGGCTCTGGAAACACCATATATTTT
NA	TRBV7-6	14	NA	TRBJ1-1	CASSRFLLSTEAFF	TGTGCCAGCAGCCGTTTTCTGTTGTCGACCGAAGCTTTCTTT
few	TRBV11-2	15	TRBD2	TRBJ2-7	CASSSRLASGSEQYF	TGTGCCAGCAGCTCCCGACTAGCTAGTGGGAGCGAGCAGTACTTT
few	TRBV7-8	12	NA	TRBJ2-5	CASSLKLETQYF	TGTGCCAGCAGTCTTAAGTTAGAGACCCAGTACTTC
few	TRBV11-2	19	TRBD2	TRBJ2-1	CASSLDPAGGPLLYNEQFF	TGTGCCAGCAGCTTAGATCCAGCGGGGGGCCCCCTCCTCTACAATGAGCAGTTCTTC
NA	TRBV15	16	NA	TRBJ1-3	CATSRERPDSGNTIYF	TGTGCCACCAGCAGAGAAAGGCCAGACTCTGGAAACACCATATATTTT
NA	TRBV7-9	11	NA	TRBJ1-2	CSSSWGDGYTF	TGTTCCAGCAGCTGGGGCGATGGCTACACCTTC
few	TRBV9	16	TRBD2	TRBJ2-5	CASSVGLAGVQETQYF	TGTGCCAGCAGCGTAGGTCTAGCGGGGGTCCAAGAGACCCAGTACTTC
few	TRBV4-3	14	NA	TRBJ2-7	CASSQLLGQYEQYF	TGCGCCAGCAGCCAACTTTTAGGACAGTACGAGCAGTACTTC
few	TRBV2	13	NA	TRBJ1-2	CASIVDGNYGYTF	TGTGCCAGCATAGTGGACGGCAACTATGGCTACACCTTC
NA	TRBV6-2/TRBV6-3	14	TRBD1	TRBJ1-1	CTSSYSRDRAEAFF	TGTACCAGCAGTTACTCGAGAGACAGGGCCGAAGCTTTCTTT
NA	TRBV7-2	13	NA	TRBJ1-2	CASSRNSFYGYTF	TGTGCCAGCAGCAGAAACAGTTTCTATGGCTACACCTTC
NA	TRBV4-3	15	NA	TRBJ2-1	CASSQERRANNEQFF	TGCGCCAGCAGCCAAGAAAGACGGGCGAACAATGAGCAGTTCTTC
few	TRBV2	14	NA	TRBJ2-7	CASLEQGHSYEQYF	TGTGCCAGCTTAGAACAGGGACATTCCTACGAGCAGTACTTC
NA	TRBV29-1	18	NA	TRBJ1-4	CSVEELGHFFATNEKLFF	TGCAGCGTTGAAGAATTGGGACATTTTTTCGCAACTAATGAAAAACTGTTTTTT
few	TRBV7-9	15	TRBD1	TRBJ2-4	CASSLSGTGKNIQYF	TGTGCCAGCAGCTTAAGCGGGACAGGGAAAAACATTCAGTACTTC
NA	TRBV2	14	TRBD1	TRBJ1-2	CASGEDRGFYGYTF	TGTGCCAGCGGCGAGGACAGGGGCTTTTATGGCTACACCTTC
NA	TRBV6-1	15	TRBD2	TRBJ2-7	CASSALAGVDHEQYF	TGTGCCAGCAGCGCTTTGGCGGGAGTTGACCACGAGCAGTACTTC
NA	TRBV20-1	15	NA	TRBJ2-5	CSAGVASEVQETQYF	TGCAGTGCCGGGGTGGCTAGCGAGGTTCAGGAGACCCAGTACTTC
few	TRBV28	15	NA	TRBJ2-7	CASSFQGVSSYEQYF	TGTGCCAGCAGTTTCCAGGGTGTGAGCTCCTACGAGCAGTACTTC
few	TRBV3-1	15	TRBD2	TRBJ2-2	CASSLGTSYTGELFF	TGTGCCAGCAGCTTGGGGACTAGTTACACCGGGGAGCTGTTTTTT
NA	TRBV4-3	14	NA	TRBJ2-7	CASSHSDGSYEQYF	TGCGCCAGCAGCCACTCAGACGGTTCCTACGAGCAGTACTTC
NA	TRBV3-1	12	NA	TRBJ2-7	CASSQAVGEQYF	TGTGCCAGCAGCCAAGCAGTGGGCGAGCAGTACTTC
few	TRBV18	15	NA	TRBJ2-7	CASSPEGVEAYEQYF	TGTGCCAGCTCCCCCGAAGGAGTTGAGGCCTACGAGCAGTACTTC
few	TRBV6-1	12	NA	TRBJ1-2	CASSGFTSGYTF	TGTGCCAGTTCAGGGTTCACCTCCGGCTACACCTTC
few	TRBV10-2	17	TRBD1	TRBJ2-6	CASSESRDRAGANVLTF	TGCGCCAGCAGTGAGTCGAGAGACAGGGCTGGGGCCAACGTCCTGACTTTC
NA	TRBV12-3/TRBV12-4	15	TRBD1	TRBJ1-3	CASSQTGYSGNTIYF	TGTGCCAGCAGTCAGACAGGGTACTCTGGAAACACCATATATTTT
few	TRBV28	13	NA	TRBJ1-4	CASQTSTNEKLFF	TGTGCCAGCCAAACCTCAACTAATGAAAAACTGTTTTTT
NA	TRBV27	16	NA	TRBJ2-1	CASSLYADGSYNEQFF	TGTGCCAGCAGTTTATACGCCGATGGCTCCTACAATGAGCAGTTCTTC
NA	TRBV7-2	14	TRBD2	TRBJ2-5	CASSSGLAEGTQYF	TGTGCCAGCAGCTCCGGACTAGCGGAGGGGACCCAGTACTTC
many	TRBV10-3	13	TRBD1	TRBJ1-1	CATVQGGDTEAFF	TGTGCCACGGTACAGGGGGGGGACACTGAAGCTTTCTTT
NA	TRBV5-5	15	NA	TRBJ1-2	CASSLAAGTVNGYTF	TGTGCCAGCAGCTTGGCGGCCGGGACGGTGAATGGCTACACCTTC
NA	TRBV20-1	13	TRBD1	TRBJ2-7	CSATPGTAREQYF	TGCAGTGCTACACCCGGGACAGCTAGGGAGCAGTACTTC
few	TRBV7-9	13	NA	TRBJ1-1	CASSLVDTAAAFF	TGTGCCAGCAGCTTAGTTGACACGGCTGCAGCTTTCTTT
once	TRBV29-1	15	TRBD2	TRBJ2-1	CSAFPLAGFYNEQFF	TGCAGCGCCTTTCCACTAGCGGGATTCTACAATGAGCAGTTCTTC
few	TRBV4-1	16	NA	TRBJ2-5	CASSHGGGNRQETQYF	TGCGCCAGCAGCCACGGAGGGGGCAACCGCCAAGAGACCCAGTACTTC
NA	TRBV29-1	15	TRBD2	TRBJ2-1	CSVWTSGFSYNEQFF	TGCAGCGTCTGGACTAGCGGATTTTCCTACAATGAGCAGTTCTTC
NA	TRBV7-9	15	NA	TRBJ2-7	CASSPIGGAVHEQYF	TGCGCCAGCAGCCCTATTGGGGGGGCAGTCCACGAGCAGTACTTC
NA	TRBV12-3/TRBV12-4	11	NA	TRBJ2-1	CASTTNNEQFF	TGTGCCAGTACCACTAACAATGAGCAGTTCTTC
few	TRBV29-1	12	NA	TRBJ2-5	CSVGLVGETQYF	TGCAGCGTTGGGCTAGTAGGAGAGACCCAGTACTTC
few	TRBV24-1	12	NA	TRBJ1-2	CATSMGPDGYTF	TGTGCCACCAGTATGGGTCCGGATGGCTACACCTTC